Presented here are 16 T cell receptor beta chains from one specimen sequenced in a study of T cell changes during pregnancy in multiple sclerosis. Produced via immunoSEQ multiplex PCR; TCRdb's table is partial and in-frame only. In the table there are roughly 50,000 clones, approximately 92% of which are singletons. This specimen was CD4+ T cells from peripheral blood mononuclear cells, taken in the third trimester of pregnancy. The receptor source for this set is a female donor with multiple sclerosis, enrolled in a pregnancy study.

The rearrangement joins TRBV6-1 to TRBJ2-7; 8 bases are shared with TRBD2. CDR1 is MNHNS and CDR2 is SASEGT in the germline V gene. V lost 6 bases and J lost 6; bases outside the gene matches: 13. The CDR3 totals 15 residues. The CDR3 here is CASSLGPGAGGEQYF. CDR3 nucleotide sequence: TGTGCCAGCAGCTTGGGGCCTGGGGCGGGAGGCGAGCAGTACTTC.

The chain carries TRBV29-1 and TRBJ1-2, with a weak D call TRBD1 (6 bases). V lost 6 bases to trimming and J lost 3 bases, with 8 bases between them. Germline V CDR1 and CDR2: SQVTM, ANQGSEA. This CDR3 contains 11 residues. CDR3 DNA: TGCAGCGTGGACAGTTACTATGGCTACACCTTC. This encodes CSVDSYYGYTF.

J is TRBJ2-2 and V is TRBV5-1; tentative D call: TRBD1 (5 bases). This CDR3 contains 15 residues. In germline, CDR1 is SGHRS, CDR2 YFSETQ. V gave up 0 bases and J gave up 4 bases, with 10 bases separating them. CDR3 in amino acids: CASSLGGAGTGELFF. Written as DNA, the CDR3 is TGCGCCAGCAGCTTGGGGGGCGCAGGCACCGGGGAGCTGTTTTTT.

The rearrangement joins TRBV7-3 to TRBJ2-3; 8 nucleotides line up with TRBD1. There are 15 residues in the CDR3. Germline trimming cut 0 bases from V and 4 bases from J; bases unmatched to any gene: 3. Per the germline V gene, CDR1 is SGHTA and CDR2 is FQGTGA. CDR3 DNA sequence: TGTGCCAGCAGCTTAACGGACAGGGATGCAGATACGCAGTATTTT. Protein: CASSLTDRDADTQYF.

This clone showed up just once. The chain uses TRBV29-1 and TRBJ1-1, with D uncertain. Germline CDR1 reads SQVTM; CDR2 reads ANQGSEA. CDR3 length equals 14 residues. The V gene lost 4 bases and the J gene lost 0 bases, with 12 bases spanning the gap. The CDR3 reads CSVVRLSMNTEAFF. The DNA for the CDR3 is TGCAGCGTTGTCAGATTGTCAATGAACACTGAAGCTTTCTTT.

V usage is TRBV13 and J usage is TRBJ2-7, with TRBD2 matching over 9 bases. The CDR3 length is 14 residues. Per the germline V gene, CDR1 is PRHDT and CDR2 is FYEKMQ (reference sequence). Germline trimming cut 5 bases from V and 3 bases from J; bases unmatched to any gene: 5. The CDR3 is CASSHSGSSYEQYF. CDR3 nucleotides: TGTGCCAGCAGCCATAGCGGGAGTAGCTACGAGCAGTACTTC. Variable domain in full (rest from reference TRBV13 and TRBJ2-7): AAGVIQSPRHLIKEKRETATLKCYPIPRHDTVYWYQQGPGQDPQFLISFYEKMQSDKGSIPDRFSAQQFSDYHSELNMSSLELGDSALYFCASSHSGSSYEQYFGPGTRLTVT.

The chain combines TRBV12-2 with TRBJ1-2. TRBV12-2 is a documented pseudogene. This CDR3 is built from 13 residues. Here the CDR3 DNA reads TGTGCAAGTCGCTTAGCGTTCGGTCATGGCTACACCTTC. Its protein product is CASRLAFGHGYTF.

This clone was detected only a few times. This sequence joins TRBV18 and TRBJ2-7; 11 bases map to TRBD1. With V trimmed by 6 bases and J by 2 bases, 12 bases remained unmatched. Germline CDR1 is KGHSH and CDR2 is LQKENI. This CDR3 contains 17 residues. The CDR3 bases are TGTGCCAGCTCTCCCTACGGTCCGGGACAGGGGGCCTACGAGCAGTACTTC. This translates into CASSPYGPGQGAYEQYF.

The chain joins TRBV7-8 to TRBJ2-6; D call uncertain. Deletions cut 3 bases from V and 2 bases from J, with 2 bases between. CDR1 SGHVS and CDR2 FQNEAQ come from the germline V gene. This CDR3 spans 13 amino acids. The CDR3 reads CASSFTGANVLTF. In nucleotides, the CDR3 is TGTGCCAGCAGCTTTACTGGGGCCAACGTCCTGACTTTC. The full variable domain, with the rest looked up from reference TRBV7-8 and TRBJ2-6, is GAGVSQSPRYKVAKRGQDVALRCDPISGHVSLFWYQQALGQGPEFLTYFQNEAQLDKSGLPSDRFFAERPEGSVSTLKIQRTQQEDSAVYLCASSFTGANVLTFGAGSRLTVL.

The CDR3 loop reads CAISGTPRGDWSGEKLFF. CDR3 nucleotide sequence: TGTGCCATCAGTGGTACCCCGCGAGGAGACTGGTCTGGTGAAAAACTGTTTTTT. The gene calls are TRBV10-3 and TRBJ1-4; D uncertain. The ends were cut back, 4 bases at V and 7 bases at J, with 25 bases in the middle. Germline CDR1 is ENHRY and CDR2 is SYGVKD. The CDR3 spans 18 residues.

The CDR3 is CASSSSRDSTSGELFF. CDR3 nucleotide sequence: TGTGCCAGCAGCTCCTCCCGGGACAGCACCTCCGGGGAGCTGTTTTTT. The genes are TRBV7-6 and TRBJ2-2, with 7 positions matching TRBD1. The CDR3 runs 16 residues. V was clipped by 4 bases and J by 6 bases; unmatched bases: 11. Germline CDR1 is SGHVS and CDR2 is FNYEAQ.

The chain uses TRBV6-6 and TRBJ2-1, with D perhaps matching TRBD1 (6 bases). Trimming removed 6 bases at V and 4 bases at J, with 16 bases between. The CDR3 sequence is 15 residues long. The germline V gene encodes CDR1 MNHNY and CDR2 SVGAGI (reference sequence). The CDR3 protein is CASSFPRGQYNEQFF. CDR3 nucleotides: TGTGCCAGCAGCTTTCCCCGTGGACAGTACAATGAGCAGTTCTTC.

J is TRBJ1-1 and V is TRBV6-6; D gene uncertain. The CDR3 loop spans 13 amino acids. With 0 bases removed from V and 6 bases from J, the gap between germline ends came to 8 bases. CDR1 MNHNY and CDR2 SVGAGI come from the germline V gene (reference sequence). CDR3 bases: TGTGCCAGCAGTTACTCTCTAGGCGCTGAAGCTTTCTTT. Its translation is CASSYSLGAEAFF.

This clone was observed once. The chain combines TRBV28 with TRBJ1-3, with D uncertain. In germline, CDR1 is MDHEN, CDR2 SYDVKM. Trimming removed 8 bases at V and 0 bases at J, with 20 bases between. The CDR3 spans 17 residues. CDR3 sequence: CASEGRTGKLSGNTIYF. CDR3 coding DNA: TGTGCCAGCGAGGGCCGCACGGGCAAGCTCTCTGGAAACACCATATATTTT.

V gene TRBV30 combines with J gene TRBJ1-2; 8 nucleotides align to TRBD1. The V and J ends lost 2 bases and 4 bases, in that order; junction bases with no gene match: 0. The CDR3 loop spans 12 amino acids. Germline V gene sequence: CDR1 GTSNPN, CDR2 SVGIG (reference sequence). Written as DNA, the CDR3 is TGTGCCTGGAGTACAGGGGGCTATGGCTACACCTTC. This encodes CAWSTGGYGYTF.

The chain joins TRBV5-1 to TRBJ2-3; 7 positions agree with TRBD2. The V gene's germline CDR1 is SGHRS and CDR2 YFSETQ. This CDR3 region has 15 residues. V shed 4 bases, J shed 2 bases, and the junction held 7 bases outside the gene matches. The CDR3 DNA is TGCGCCAGCAGCATCGTGGGAGGGTCCACAGATACGCAGTATTTT. Its protein is CASSIVGGSTDTQYF.